Listed below are T cell receptor beta chains from one sample, sequenced in a study of blood T cells in healthy people across ages. TCRdb itself ran the 5' RACE reads through MiXCR, one entry per CDR3 protein. The sample lists about 620,000 distinct CDR3 sequences, approximately 52% occurring once. Material for sequencing was blood. Source of these receptors: a woman of 80 years or more in good health. CDR3s include the opening cysteine and the closing phenylalanine or tryptophan. D genes are given only for firm matches. The listing skips clone size in some rows; elsewhere it reads once, few, many or a size class.

clone_size	d_call	j_call	v_call	cdr3_nt	cdr3_aa
once	.	TRBJ1-2	TRBV30	TGTGCCTGGAGTGTCAGGCAGATTACCTATGGCTACACCTTC	CAWSVRQITYGYTF
few	.	TRBJ2-5	TRBV28	TGTGCCAGCAGCCCTTCCAGGGAGGCCAAAGAGACCCAGTACTTC	CASSPSREAKETQYF
.	.	TRBJ1-1	TRBV20-1	TGCAGTGCCCCGACGGCAGGGACGAAAGCGAGGAACACTGAAGCTTTCTTT	CSAPTAGTKARNTEAFF
.	.	TRBJ1-2	TRBV7-2	TGTGCCAGCAGCCCACACGAATATTATGGCTACACCTTC	CASSPHEYYGYTF
many	TRBD1	TRBJ2-3	TRBV6-6	TGTGCCAGCAGTTACGGACAGGCCACAGATACGCAGTATTTT	CASSYGQATDTQYF
.	TRBD1	TRBJ2-3	TRBV4-1	TGCGCCAGCAGCACCCGGGACAGCCAATACACAGATACGCAGTATTTT	CASSTRDSQYTDTQYF
many	.	TRBJ1-2	TRBV30	TGTGCCTGGAGTGTTGGGTATGGCTACACCTTC	CAWSVGYGYTF
many	.	TRBJ2-7	TRBV20-1	TGCAGTGCTAGCACGGTCTACGAGCAGTACTTC	CSASTVYEQYF
many	TRBD2	TRBJ2-1	TRBV5-1	TGCGCCAGCAGGTACGGGACTAGTGGCTACAATGAGCAGTTCTTC	CASRYGTSGYNEQFF
many	.	TRBJ2-4	TRBV19	TGTGCCAGTAGTGGGGACGGGCACATTCAGTACTTC	CASSGDGHIQYF
many	.	TRBJ2-3	TRBV20-1	TGCAGTGCTAACCATCAGACTCCGAGCACAGATACGCAGTATTTT	CSANHQTPSTDTQYF
many	.	TRBJ2-5	TRBV20-1	TGCAGTGCTAGAGACCTCGACCCGGGAGAGACCCAGTACTTC	CSARDLDPGETQYF
many	.	TRBJ2-1	TRBV6-6	TGTGCCAGCAGTTCCCAGGGGAATGAGCAGTTCTTC	CASSSQGNEQFF
once	TRBD1	TRBJ2-3	TRBV20-1	TGCAGTGCGCCCGACAGGGGCGCTAGCACAGATACGCAGTATTTT	CSAPDRGASTDTQYF
.	TRBD2	TRBJ2-5	TRBV20-1	TGCAGTGCTATAAGCGGGGGGCCGGGAGAGACCCAGTACTTC	CSAISGGPGETQYF
few	.	TRBJ2-7	TRBV20-1	TGCAGTGCTAGGGGACTCGGCGGACCCTACGAGCAGTACTTC	CSARGLGGPYEQYF
.	.	TRBJ1-6	TRBV3-1	TGTGCCAGTAGCCAAGCGGGGCCACTCCTCCACTTT	CASSQAGPLLHF
once	TRBD2	TRBJ2-7	TRBV4-1	TGCGCCAGCAGCCTGGGGGCGGGAGGCCTCTCCTACGAGCAGTACTTC	CASSLGAGGLSYEQYF
many	.	TRBJ2-3	TRBV20-1	TGCAGTGCTAGGGATTCAGGGGGGAGTCCAGATACGCAGTATTTT	CSARDSGGSPDTQYF
many	.	TRBJ2-3	TRBV9	TGTGCCAGCAGCGTAGGCGGGGGCCATAATACGCAGTATTTT	CASSVGGGHNTQYF
many	TRBD1	TRBJ1-1	TRBV9	TGTGCCAGCAGCGCCCAGGGGGTGACTGAAGCTTTCTTT	CASSAQGVTEAFF
.	TRBD1	TRBJ2-3	TRBV11-2	TGTGCCAGCAGCCCGGACAGGTCGTTTGGTACGCAGTATTTT	CASSPDRSFGTQYF
.	TRBD1	TRBJ1-6	TRBV6-5	TGTGCCAGCAGTACCTCGACAGGGTTTAATAATTCACCCCTCCACTTT	CASSTSTGFNNSPLHF
.	TRBD2	TRBJ2-5	TRBV3-1	TGTGCCAGCAGCCAAGCATCTAGCGGGGGGGCGTTCAAAGAGACCCAGTACTTC	CASSQASSGGAFKETQYF
many	TRBD2	TRBJ2-1	TRBV3-1	TGTGCCAGCAGCCAATTGGGACTAGCGGGGGGTGAGCAGTTCTTC	CASSQLGLAGGEQFF
many	.	TRBJ2-1	TRBV6-5	TGTGCCAGCAGGCTGGGACTCCGCAATGAGCAGTTCTTC	CASRLGLRNEQFF
many	.	TRBJ2-1	TRBV5-1	TGCGCCAGCAGCTTGGTCCTAGGTCCCTACAATGAGCAGTTCTTC	CASSLVLGPYNEQFF
.	TRBD1	TRBJ1-2	TRBV27	TGTGCCAGCAGTTTCCAGGGGGCGCGTGATGGCTACACCTTC	CASSFQGARDGYTF
.	.	TRBJ2-5	TRBV7-9	TGTGCCAGCACCCTAGGGCCCACGGGAGTTCGGCAAGAGACCCAGTACTTC	CASTLGPTGVRQETQYF
many	.	TRBJ1-6	TRBV20-1	TGCAGTGCTATGGGGCCTACCCTCCACTTT	CSAMGPTLHF
.	.	TRBJ2-1	TRBV4-2	TGTGCCAGCAGCCAAGATGGGAATGTGTTTGGTGAGCAGTTCTTC	CASSQDGNVFGEQFF
.	.	TRBJ1-5	TRBV7-6	TGTGCCAGCAGCTTAGGCGGGGGAGAGGGCAATCAGCCCCAGCATTTT	CASSLGGGEGNQPQHF
.	.	TRBJ1-1	TRBV7-9	TGTGCCAGCAGCCAAAATACGGTGATTATTACTGAAGCTTTCTTT	CASSQNTVIITEAFF
.	.	TRBJ2-3	TRBV12-3/TRBV12-4	TGTGCCAGCAGCCAAGGACAGTTTAATACGCAGTATTTT	CASSQGQFNTQYF
.	.	TRBJ2-1	TRBV20-1	TGCAGTGCCCTACTAATACTAGTTAATCTTCACAATGAGCAGTTCTTC	CSALLILVNLHNEQFF
many	TRBD2	TRBJ2-1	TRBV20-1	TGCAGTGCAAGCGGGACTAGCTTCGGCAATGAGCAGTTCTTC	CSASGTSFGNEQFF
many	TRBD2	TRBJ2-1	TRBV3-1	TGTGCCAGCAGCCAACGACTAGCGGGAGTTTCTGACAATGAGCAGTTCTTC	CASSQRLAGVSDNEQFF
many	.	TRBJ2-3	TRBV5-1	TGCGCCAGCAGCCCCATCCCAGCAGCTAGCACAGATACGCAGTATTTT	CASSPIPAASTDTQYF
.	.	TRBJ2-3	TRBV3-1	TGTGCCAGCAGCCGAAGATCATCAGATACGCAGTATTTT	CASSRRSSDTQYF
.	.	TRBJ2-3	TRBV20-1	TGCAGTGCCGCACCTAGCTTAAACACAGATACGCAGTATTTT	CSAAPSLNTDTQYF
.	TRBD1	TRBJ1-6	TRBV27	TGTGCCAGCAGTTTGACCCCCAGGGGGTTTACTTCACCCCTCCACTTT	CASSLTPRGFTSPLHF
many	TRBD2	TRBJ2-5	TRBV20-1	TGCAGAGGGCGGGAGGACCAAGAGACCCAGTACTTC	CRGREDQETQYF
.	.	TRBJ2-1	TRBV29-1	TGCAGCGTTGTAGGTGTGGCCTACAATGAGCAGTTCTTC	CSVVGVAYNEQFF
.	TRBD2	TRBJ2-1	TRBV12-3/TRBV12-4	TGTGCCAGCAGCCCTGGAATAGCGGGAGCAACTGAGCAGTTCTTC	CASSPGIAGATEQFF
many	.	TRBJ1-5	TRBV28	TGTGCCGCAGGGTACGTCAATCAGCCCCAGCATTTT	CAAGYVNQPQHF
.	.	TRBJ2-7	TRBV12-3/TRBV12-4	TGTGCCAGCAGTTTAGGATCCTACAACTACGAGCAGTACTTC	CASSLGSYNYEQYF
many	TRBD1	TRBJ2-7	TRBV3-1	TGTGCCAGCAGCCGTCGGGACAGACGAGAGCAGTACTTC	CASSRRDRREQYF
.	.	TRBJ2-7	TRBV7-8	TGTGCCAGCAGCCTAACAGGAAACTCCTACAATGAGCAGTACTTC	CASSLTGNSYNEQYF
.	.	TRBJ2-7	TRBV7-2	TGTGCCAGCAGCTTAGAGCCGGACAGAGACCGATACGAGCAGTACTTC	CASSLEPDRDRYEQYF
.	.	TRBJ2-7	TRBV29-1	TGCAGCGGGGCTAGCAGCTACGAGCAGTACTTC	CSGASSYEQYF
many	.	TRBJ2-1	TRBV5-1	TGCGCCAGCAGCGCTGAGGGCAATGAGCAGTTCTTC	CASSAEGNEQFF
.	.	TRBJ2-7	TRBV20-1	TGCAGTGCTGGGCGACTAGTCGGCCACGAGCAGTACTTC	CSAGRLVGHEQYF
.	.	TRBJ1-5	TRBV12-3/TRBV12-4	TGTGCCAGCCTGGCAACGGGCAATCAGCCCCAGCATTTT	CASLATGNQPQHF
few	.	TRBJ1-2	TRBV3-1	TGTGCCAGCAGCCGCTCGGGGGCCGCTAACTATGGCTACACCTTC	CASSRSGAANYGYTF
.	TRBD1	TRBJ2-7	TRBV5-1	TGCGCCAGCAGCTTGTCGCGAGGTAGGACAGGGCCAGGTCCCTACGAGCAGTACTTC	CASSLSRGRTGPGPYEQYF
few	.	TRBJ1-3	TRBV9	TGTGCCAGCAGCGTAGACGGGAAGGGTACCGCTGGAAACACCATATATTTT	CASSVDGKGTAGNTIYF